This T cell receptor (beta chain) was recorded in a study of cytomegalovirus exposure and HLA in healthy donors. Primers included in the PCR were 60 Vbeta and 13 Jbeta primers. Libraries were prepared by immunoSEQ multiplex PCR; TCRdb keeps only in-frame clonotypes and omits some of them. The data show fewer than 120,000 clones, around 86% seen once. As for this clone: Its antigen remains unknown.

The CDR3 is made up of 13 amino acids. Germline V gene lookup returns CDR1 SGHRS and CDR2 YFSETQ. The V gene lost 4 bases and the J gene lost 5 bases, with 11 bases spanning the gap. Whole-study findings and limits: Listed as cytomegalovirus-associated were approximately 160 TCR beta chains. The authors later found TCR association rates varying by HLA locus, with DRB1 most and HLA-C fewest.

Material: PBMCs. This sequence was found in a man aged 35 to 55 in good health and CMV-seronegative. V gene TRBV5-1 combines with J gene TRBJ2-3; D is unresolved. For the CDR3, the DNA is TGCGCCAGCAGCCTGGATACGGGAGATACGCAGTATTTT. It yields the protein CASSLDTGDTQYF.